Below, one TCR beta chain is given with its context. Antigen specificity is unknown. TCRdb processed the RT-PCR reads anew with MiXCR; each CDR3 protein has one entry. This table has about 160,000 distinct CDR3 sequences, under 13% appearing once. Between the trimmed V and J ends, which lost 2 bases and 5 bases, there was a span of 4 bases. The CDR3 runs to 11 residues. Germline CDR1 is SGHTA and CDR2 is FQGNSA. This sample is part of a study of response to subunit inactivated influenza vaccine. Study-wide points: T cells newly recruited by each seasonal influenza vaccination are few, the authors suggested.

The sequence was collected from a man aged 45-60 years who received an inactivated influenza vaccine. Sequenced material: non-naive T cells sorted from PBMCs, taken about 40 days after vaccination. The chain couples TRBV7-2 to TRBJ2-7; D call uncertain. The CDR3: CASSLKHEQYF. The CDR3, as DNA: TGTGCCAGCAGCTTAAAACACGAGCAGTACTTC.